This TCR beta chain was profiled in a study of beta chain features in type 1 diabetes. Investigators reverse transcribed all isolated RNA, so they sequenced expressed TCRB transcripts. TCRdb keeps only in-frame clones here, not all; method: immunoSEQ multiplex PCR. Of around 150,000 clones detected, about 7.1% appear once; the ten largest clones hold roughly 1.5%. A few counts support this clone. The germline V and J ends were trimmed by 5 bases and 2 bases, with 9 bases remaining between them. The CDR3 runs 13 residues. Germline-derived CDR1 and CDR2 are SGHVS and FQNEAQ. The chain uses TRBV7-8 and TRBJ1-1; no firm D call. Sequenced: central memory CD4+ T cells from blood. The TCR sequence derives from a woman in her twenties or thirties in good health. Here the CDR3 reads CASSQGGNTEAFF. Written as DNA, the CDR3 is TGTGCCAGCAGCCAAGGCGGCAACACTGAAGCTTTCTTT.